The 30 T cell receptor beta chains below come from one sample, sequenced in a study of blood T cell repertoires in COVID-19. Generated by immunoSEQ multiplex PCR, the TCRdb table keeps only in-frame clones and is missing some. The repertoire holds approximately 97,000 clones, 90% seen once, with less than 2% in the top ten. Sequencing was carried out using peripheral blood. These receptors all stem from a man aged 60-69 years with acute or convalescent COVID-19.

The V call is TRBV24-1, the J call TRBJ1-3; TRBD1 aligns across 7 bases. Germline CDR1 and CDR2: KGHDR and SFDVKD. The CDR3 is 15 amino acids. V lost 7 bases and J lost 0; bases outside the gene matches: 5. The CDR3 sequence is CATRQGTDSGNTIYF. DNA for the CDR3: TGTGCCACCAGGCAAGGGACAGACTCTGGAAACACCATATATTTT.

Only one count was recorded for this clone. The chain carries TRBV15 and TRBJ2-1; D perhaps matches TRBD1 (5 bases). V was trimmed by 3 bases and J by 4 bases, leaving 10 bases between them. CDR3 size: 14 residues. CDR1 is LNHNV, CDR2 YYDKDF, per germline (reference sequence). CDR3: CATSRQGLYNEQFF. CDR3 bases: TGTGCCACCAGCAGGCAGGGCCTATACAATGAGCAGTTCTTC.

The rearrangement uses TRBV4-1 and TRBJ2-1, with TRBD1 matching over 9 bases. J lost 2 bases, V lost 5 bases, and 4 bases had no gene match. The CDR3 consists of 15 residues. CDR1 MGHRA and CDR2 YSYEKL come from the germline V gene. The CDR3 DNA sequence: TGCGCCAGCAGCAAGACAGGGGGAACCTACAATGAGCAGTTCTTC. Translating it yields CASSKTGGTYNEQFF.

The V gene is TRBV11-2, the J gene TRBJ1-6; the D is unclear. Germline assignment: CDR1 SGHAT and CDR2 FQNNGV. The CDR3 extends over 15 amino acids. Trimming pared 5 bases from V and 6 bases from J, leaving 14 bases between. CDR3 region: CASSPFVGGNSPLHF. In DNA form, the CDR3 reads TGTGCCAGCAGCCCCTTCGTAGGCGGTAATTCACCCCTCCACTTT.

The CDR3 region is CASSLGRAGNEQFF. Here the CDR3 DNA reads TGTGCCAGCAGCTTGGGCCGGGCGGGCAATGAGCAGTTCTTC. This sequence joins TRBV5-8 and TRBJ2-1; TRBD2 is a possible D gene (5 bases). CDR1 and CDR2 (germline): SGHTS, YDEGEE. This CDR3 is 14 amino acids long. The V end was cut by 0 bases, the J end by 6 bases, with 10 bases between.

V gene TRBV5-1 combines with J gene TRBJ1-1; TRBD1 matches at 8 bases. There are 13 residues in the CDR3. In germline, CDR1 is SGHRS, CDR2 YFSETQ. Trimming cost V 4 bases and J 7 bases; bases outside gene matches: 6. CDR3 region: CASSADRGGEAFF. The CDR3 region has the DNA TGCGCCAGCAGCGCCGACAGGGGTGGTGAAGCTTTCTTT.

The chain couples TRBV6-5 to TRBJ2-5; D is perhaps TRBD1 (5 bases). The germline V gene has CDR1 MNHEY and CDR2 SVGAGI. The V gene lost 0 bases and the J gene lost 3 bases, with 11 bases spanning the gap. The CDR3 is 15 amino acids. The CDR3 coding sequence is TGTGCCAGCAGTTACTCGGGGCAGGTCAAAGAGACCCAGTACTTC. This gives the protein CASSYSGQVKETQYF.

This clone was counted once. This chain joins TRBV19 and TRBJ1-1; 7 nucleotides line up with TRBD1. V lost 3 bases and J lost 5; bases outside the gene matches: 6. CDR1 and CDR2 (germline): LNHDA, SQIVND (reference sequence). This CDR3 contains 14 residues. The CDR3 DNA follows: TGTGCCAGTAGTATGGACAGGCGAGGGACTGAAGCTTTCTTT. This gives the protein CASSMDRRGTEAFF.

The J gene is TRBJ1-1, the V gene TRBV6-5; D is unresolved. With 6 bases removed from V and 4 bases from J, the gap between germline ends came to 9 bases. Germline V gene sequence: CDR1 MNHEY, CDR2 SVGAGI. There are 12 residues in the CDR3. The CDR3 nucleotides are TGTGCCAGCAGGGGCAGGTCCACTGAAGCTTTCTTT. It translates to CASRGRSTEAFF.

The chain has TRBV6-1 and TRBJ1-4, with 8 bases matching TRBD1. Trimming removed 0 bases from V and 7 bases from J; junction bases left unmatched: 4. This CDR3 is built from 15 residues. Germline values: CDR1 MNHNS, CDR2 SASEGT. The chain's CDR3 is CASSEAGTGGEKLFF. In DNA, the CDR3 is TGTGCCAGCAGTGAAGCTGGGACAGGCGGTGAAAAACTGTTTTTT.

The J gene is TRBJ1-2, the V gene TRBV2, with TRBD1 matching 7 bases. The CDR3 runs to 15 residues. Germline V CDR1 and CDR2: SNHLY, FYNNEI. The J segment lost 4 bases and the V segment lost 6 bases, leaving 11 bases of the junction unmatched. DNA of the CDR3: TGTGCCAGCAGCCCGATCTCAGGGGGAAGCTATGGCTACACCTTC. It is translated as CASSPISGGSYGYTF. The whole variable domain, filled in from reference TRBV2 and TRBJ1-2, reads EPEVTQTPSHQVTQMGQEVILRCVPISNHLYFYWYRQILGQKVEFLVSFYNNEISEKSEIFDDQFSVERPDGSNFTLKIRSTKLEDSAMYFCASSPISGGSYGYTFGSGTRLTVV.

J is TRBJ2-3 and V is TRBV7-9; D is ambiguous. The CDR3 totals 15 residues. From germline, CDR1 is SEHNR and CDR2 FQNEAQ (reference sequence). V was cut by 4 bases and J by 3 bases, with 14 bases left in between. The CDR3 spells CASSSWATKTDTQYF. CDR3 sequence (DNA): TGTGCCAGCAGCTCATGGGCCACGAAGACAGATACGCAGTATTTT.

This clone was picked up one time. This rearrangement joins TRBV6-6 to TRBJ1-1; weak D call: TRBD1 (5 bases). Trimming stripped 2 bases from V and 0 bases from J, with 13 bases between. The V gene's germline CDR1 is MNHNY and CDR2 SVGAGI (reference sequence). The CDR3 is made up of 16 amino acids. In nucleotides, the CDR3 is TGTGCCAGCAGTTACCGGGGGGGGGTTGTGAACACTGAAGCTTTCTTT. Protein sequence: CASSYRGGVVNTEAFF.

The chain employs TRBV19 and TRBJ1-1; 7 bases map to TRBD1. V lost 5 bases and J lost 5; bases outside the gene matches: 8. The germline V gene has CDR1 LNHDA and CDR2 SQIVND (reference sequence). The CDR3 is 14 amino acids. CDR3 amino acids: CASSPRQGQTEAFF. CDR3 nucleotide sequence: TGTGCCAGTAGTCCCCGACAGGGTCAGACTGAAGCTTTCTTT.

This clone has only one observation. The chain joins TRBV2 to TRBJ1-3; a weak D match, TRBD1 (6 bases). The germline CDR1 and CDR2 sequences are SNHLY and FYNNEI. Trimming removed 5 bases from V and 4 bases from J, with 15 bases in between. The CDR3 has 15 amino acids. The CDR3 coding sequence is TGTGCCAGCAGTCGGGACAAGTCACCGGGAAACACCATATATTTT. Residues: CASSRDKSPGNTIYF.

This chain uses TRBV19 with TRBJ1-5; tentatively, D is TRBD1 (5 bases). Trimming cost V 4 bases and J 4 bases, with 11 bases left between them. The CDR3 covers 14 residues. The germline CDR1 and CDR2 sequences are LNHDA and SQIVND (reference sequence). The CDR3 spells CASSTRTRNQPQHF. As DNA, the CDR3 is TGTGCCAGTAGTACACGGACACGAAATCAGCCCCAGCATTTT.

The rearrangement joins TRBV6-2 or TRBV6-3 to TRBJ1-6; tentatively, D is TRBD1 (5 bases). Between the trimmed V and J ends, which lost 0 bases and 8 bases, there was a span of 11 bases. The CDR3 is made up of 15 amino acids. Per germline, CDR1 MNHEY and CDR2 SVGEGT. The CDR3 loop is CASSYSGRVDSPLHF. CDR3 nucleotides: TGTGCCAGCAGTTACTCGGGCAGGGTCGATTCACCCCTCCACTTT.

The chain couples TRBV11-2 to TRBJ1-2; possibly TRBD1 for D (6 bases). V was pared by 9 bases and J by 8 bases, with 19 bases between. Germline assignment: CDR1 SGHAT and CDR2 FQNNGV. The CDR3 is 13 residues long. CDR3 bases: TGTGCCAGTAGTCCGGACAGCAGGCGCGGCTACACCTTC. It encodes CASSPDSRRGYTF.

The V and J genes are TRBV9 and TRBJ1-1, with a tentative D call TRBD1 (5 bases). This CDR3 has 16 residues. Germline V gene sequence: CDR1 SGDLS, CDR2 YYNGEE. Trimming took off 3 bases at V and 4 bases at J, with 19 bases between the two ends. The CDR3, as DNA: TGTGCCAGCAGCGAGAATCCGGAGGGGCTGGTCACTGAAGCTTTCTTT. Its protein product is CASSENPEGLVTEAFF.

Written as DNA, the CDR3 is TGTGCCAGCAGACAGGGTTCTGGAAACACCATATATTTT. This translates into CASRQGSGNTIYF. J is TRBJ1-3 and V is TRBV3-1 (or the pseudogene TRBV3-2); TRBD1 might be the D (6 bases). Between the trimmed V and J ends, which lost 6 bases and 1 base, there was a span of 7 bases. The CDR3 is 13 amino acids. Germline V CDR1 and CDR2: LGHDT, YNNKEL (reference sequence).

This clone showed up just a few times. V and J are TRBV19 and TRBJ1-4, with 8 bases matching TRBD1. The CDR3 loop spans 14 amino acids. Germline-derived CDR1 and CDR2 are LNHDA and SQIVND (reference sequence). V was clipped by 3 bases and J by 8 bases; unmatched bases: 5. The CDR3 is CASSIDRGDEKLFF. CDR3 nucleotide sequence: TGTGCCAGTAGTATCGACAGGGGTGACGAAAAACTGTTTTTT.

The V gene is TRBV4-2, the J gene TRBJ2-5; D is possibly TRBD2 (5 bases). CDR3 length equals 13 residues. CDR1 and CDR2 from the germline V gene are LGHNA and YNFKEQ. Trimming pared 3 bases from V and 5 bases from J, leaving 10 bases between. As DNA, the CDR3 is TGTGCCAGCAGCCAGGACTCTCTGGAGACCCAGTACTTC. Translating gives CASSQDSLETQYF.

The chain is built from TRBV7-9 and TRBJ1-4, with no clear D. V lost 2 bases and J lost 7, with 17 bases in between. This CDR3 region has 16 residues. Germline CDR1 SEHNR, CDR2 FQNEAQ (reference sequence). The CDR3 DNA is TGTGCCAGCAGCTTACCGGGAGAGTCGGCGGGTGAAAAACTGTTTTTT. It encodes CASSLPGESAGEKLFF.

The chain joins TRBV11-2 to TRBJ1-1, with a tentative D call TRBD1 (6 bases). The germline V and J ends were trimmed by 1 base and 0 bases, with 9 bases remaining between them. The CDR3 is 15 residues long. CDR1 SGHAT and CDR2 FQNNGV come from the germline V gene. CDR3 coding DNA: TGTGCCAGCAGCTTAGTATCAGGGGTGAACACTGAAGCTTTCTTT. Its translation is CASSLVSGVNTEAFF.

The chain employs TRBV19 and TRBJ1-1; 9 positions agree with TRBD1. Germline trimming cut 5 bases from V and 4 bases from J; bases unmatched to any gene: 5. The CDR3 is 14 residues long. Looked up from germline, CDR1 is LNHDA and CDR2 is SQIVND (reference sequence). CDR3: CASSPTGGSTEAFF. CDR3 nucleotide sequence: TGTGCCAGTAGTCCGACAGGGGGGAGCACTGAAGCTTTCTTT.

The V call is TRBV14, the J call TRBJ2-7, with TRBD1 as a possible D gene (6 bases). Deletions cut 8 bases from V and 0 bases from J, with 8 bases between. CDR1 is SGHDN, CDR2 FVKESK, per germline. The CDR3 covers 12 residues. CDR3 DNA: TGTGCCAGCGGACAGTACTCCTACGAGCAGTACTTC. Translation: CASGQYSYEQYF.

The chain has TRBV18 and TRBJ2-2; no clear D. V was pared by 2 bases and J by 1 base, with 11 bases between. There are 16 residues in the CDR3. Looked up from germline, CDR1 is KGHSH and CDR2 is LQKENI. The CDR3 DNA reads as TGTGCCAGCTCACCAAGAGAGGTTGGGAACACCGGGGAGCTGTTTTTT. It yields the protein CASSPREVGNTGELFF.

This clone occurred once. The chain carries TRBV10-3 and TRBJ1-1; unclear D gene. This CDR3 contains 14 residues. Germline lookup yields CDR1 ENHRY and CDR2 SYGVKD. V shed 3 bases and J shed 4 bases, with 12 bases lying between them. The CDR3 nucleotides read TGTGCCATCAGTGAACGGGGAATTGGCACTGAAGCTTTCTTT. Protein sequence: CAISERGIGTEAFF.

DNA of the CDR3: TGTGCCAGTAGTACCCTAACCCGCGGGAGCAATCAGCCCCAGCATTTT. It encodes CASSTLTRGSNQPQHF. The chain couples TRBV19 to TRBJ1-5; D call uncertain. The length of the CDR3 is 16 residues. V was trimmed by 4 bases and J by 1 base, leaving 14 bases between them. Germline V gives CDR1 LNHDA, CDR2 SQIVND (reference sequence). Using reference TRBV19 and TRBJ1-5 for the parts outside the CDR3, the full variable domain is DGGITQSPKYLFRKEGQNVTLSCEQNLNHDAMYWYRQDPGQGLRLIYYSQIVNDFQKGDIAEGYSVSREKKESFPLTVTSAQKNPTAFYLCASSTLTRGSNQPQHFGDGTRLSIL.

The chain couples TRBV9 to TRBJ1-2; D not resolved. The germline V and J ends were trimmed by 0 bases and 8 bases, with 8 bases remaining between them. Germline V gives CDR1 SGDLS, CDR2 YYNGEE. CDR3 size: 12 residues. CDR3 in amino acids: CASSVGPRGYTF. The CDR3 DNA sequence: TGTGCCAGCAGCGTAGGGCCCAGGGGCTACACCTTC.